The following is a TCR beta chain sequence with its context. The antigen is unknown. The time point is: cycle 4 day 1 (C4D1), after more than 5 weeks of nivolumab. Relapses following autologous stem cell transplantation were seen in all patients, with brentuximab vedotin exposure varying. This specimen comes from a study of PD-1 blockade in classical Hodgkin lymphoma. General observations from the study: With CD4+ cells, TCR diversity rose significantly by C4D1, but not with CD8+ cells.

The repertoire was sequenced with immunoSEQ multiplex PCR; TCRdb's copy has only in-frame clones and lacks some. This sample carries over 60,000 clones, under 95% of them seen once, and the ten largest clones take around 10%. The CDR3 covers 16 residues. Germline assignment: CDR1 SGDLS and CDR2 YYNGEE. V was clipped by 0 bases and J by 11 bases; unmatched bases: 10. The sequencing here drew on peripheral blood mononuclear cells (PBMCs), taken before the fourth cycle of nivolumab. The chain combines TRBV9 with TRBJ2-1, with 11 bases matching TRBD1. This TCR came from a human donor with classical Hodgkin lymphoma. The CDR3, as DNA: TGTGCCAGCAGCGTAGCAGGACAGGGGGCAGGGGAGCAGCAGTTCTTC. This translates into CASSVAGQGAGEQQFF.